This T cell receptor (beta chain) was recorded in a study of blood T cell repertoires in COVID-19. Study at large: COVID-19 samples collected from the United States, Italy and Spain covered acute and convalescent phases. PBMCs, B-cell-depleted T cells, or T cells were the source of the cDNA or gDNA that made up the material.

Authors' methods: The assay estimated nucleated cells by amplifying reference gene primers. Produced via immunoSEQ multiplex PCR; TCRdb's table is partial and in-frame only. V and J calls and clone size are given by that table; D and trimming were obtained from the DNA. The table shows more than 150,000 clones, with just over 85% occurring only once. This clone was seen only once. V was clipped by 1 base and J by 2 bases, with 11 bases between them. Germline CDR1 is LGHNA and CDR2 is YNFKEQ. CDR3 length equals 15 residues. The clonotype comes from a man in his forties or fifties with active or convalescent COVID-19. This sequence joins TRBV4-2 and TRBJ2-5, with a tentative D call TRBD2 (6 bases). Sample: peripheral blood. CDR3 sequence reads: CASSQGGAGQETQYF. DNA of the CDR3: TGTGCCAGCAGCCAAGGTGGGGCGGGACAAGAGACCCAGTACTTC.